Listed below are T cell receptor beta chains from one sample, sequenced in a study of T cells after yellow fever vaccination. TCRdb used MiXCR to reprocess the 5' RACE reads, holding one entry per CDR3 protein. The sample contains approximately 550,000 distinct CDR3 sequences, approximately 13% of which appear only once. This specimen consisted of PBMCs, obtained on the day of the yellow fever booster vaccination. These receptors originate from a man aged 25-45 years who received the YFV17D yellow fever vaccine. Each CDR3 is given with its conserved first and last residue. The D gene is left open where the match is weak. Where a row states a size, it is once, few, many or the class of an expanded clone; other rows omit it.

CDR3: CASSLRRNTNYGYTF
DNA: TGCGCCAGCAGCTTAAGACGGAACACTAACTATGGCTACACCTTC
D: .
J: TRBJ1-2
size: few
V: TRBV5-1

CDR3: CASSMGNTGELFF
DNA: TGTGCCAGTAGTATGGGGAACACCGGGGAGCTGTTTTTT
D: .
J: TRBJ2-2
size: few
V: TRBV19

CDR3: CAIGAGDTQYF
DNA: TGTGCCATCGGGGCCGGAGATACCCAGTACTTC
D: .
J: TRBJ2-5
size: .
V: TRBV19

CDR3: CSARGQTSHGQFF
DNA: TGCAGTGCTAGGGGGCAGACCAGCCACGGTCAGTTCTTC
D: .
J: TRBJ2-1
size: .
V: TRBV20-1

CDR3: CASSPGFNEQFF
DNA: TGTGCCAGCAGCCCTGGGTTCAATGAGCAGTTCTTC
D: .
J: TRBJ2-1
size: many
V: TRBV7-2

CDR3: CASSLEVGTISYEQYF
DNA: TGCGCCAGCAGCTTGGAGGTGGGAACGATCTCCTACGAGCAGTACTTC
D: .
J: TRBJ2-7
size: .
V: TRBV5-1

CDR3: CASSYRTSGSNDTQYF
DNA: TGTGCCAGCAGTTACAGGACTAGCGGGAGTAACGATACGCAGTATTTT
D: TRBD2
J: TRBJ2-3
size: .
V: TRBV6-2/TRBV6-3

CDR3: CATQGQGDQPQHF
DNA: TGTGCCACCCAAGGACAGGGCGATCAGCCCCAGCATTTT
D: TRBD1
J: TRBJ1-5
size: .
V: TRBV10-3

CDR3: CASSRVAHTQYF
DNA: TGTGCCAGCAGCCGGGTCGCGCATACGCAGTATTTT
D: .
J: TRBJ2-3
size: few
V: TRBV11-2

CDR3: CATRGGPETQYF
DNA: TGTGCCACCAGGGGGGGGCCAGAGACCCAGTACTTC
D: .
J: TRBJ2-5
size: few
V: TRBV15

CDR3: CASSSWTANSPLHF
DNA: TGTGCCAGCAGCTCCTGGACAGCAAATTCACCCCTCCACTTT
D: .
J: TRBJ1-6
size: .
V: TRBV5-4

CDR3: CATSDPPVDTQYF
DNA: TGTGCCACCAGTGATCCGCCCGTCGATACGCAGTATTTT
D: .
J: TRBJ2-3
size: .
V: TRBV24-1

CDR3: CSTRDRGDGYTF
DNA: TGCAGTACTCGGGACAGGGGGGATGGCTACACCTTC
D: TRBD1
J: TRBJ1-2
size: .
V: TRBV20-1

CDR3: CASSQDLGVRGGRYQPQHF
DNA: TGCGCCAGCAGCCAAGATCTAGGAGTAAGGGGCGGTCGGTATCAGCCCCAGCATTTT
D: .
J: TRBJ1-5
size: .
V: TRBV4-3

CDR3: CASSASQGMNTEAFF
DNA: TGTGCCAGCAGCGCAAGTCAGGGGATGAACACTGAAGCTTTCTTT
D: .
J: TRBJ1-1
size: .
V: TRBV7-6

CDR3: CASSSTALTYTF
DNA: TGTGCCAGCAGTTCGACAGCTTTAACCTACACCTTC
D: .
J: TRBJ1-2
size: .
V: TRBV12-3/TRBV12-4

CDR3: CSAADRKQYF
DNA: TGCAGTGCGGCGGACAGAAAGCAGTACTTC
D: .
J: TRBJ2-7
size: few
V: TRBV20-1